Below are 15 T cell receptor beta chains sequenced from a single sample in a study of cytomegalovirus exposure and HLA in healthy donors. This PCR relied on a set of 60 Vbeta primers and 13 Jbeta primers. Assay: immunoSEQ multiplex PCR; the TCRdb copy retains only in-frame clones and omits some. Of 75,000 to 100,000 clones detected, 65% to 85% appear once; the ten largest clones hold about 3.5%. The sample taken for sequencing was PBMCs. These receptors were collected from a man aged 35 to 55 in good health and CMV-seronegative.

This clone is a singleton in its sample. V usage is TRBV30 and J usage is TRBJ1-3; D perhaps matches TRBD2 (5 bases). TRBJ2-2 matches the DNA end more closely, so the J call is doubtful. The CDR3 spans 17 residues. CDR1 is GTSNPN, CDR2 SVGIG, per germline (reference sequence). CDR3 DNA sequence: TGTGCCTGGAGTGCAGGAGTGCCTAGCCGGGACACCGGGGAGCTGTTTTTT. Amino acids: CAWSAGVPSRDTGELFF.

This clone turned up a few times. The chain recombines TRBV2 with TRBJ1-2; 7 bases are shared with TRBD1. CDR3 length: 12 residues. The germline V gene encodes CDR1 SNHLY and CDR2 FYNNEI. The V gene end was trimmed by 6 bases and the J gene end by 6 bases; junction bases not matched to a gene: 4. The DNA of the CDR3 is TGTGCCAGCAGACAGGGGAAGGATGGCTACACCTTC. Translating it yields CASRQGKDGYTF.

V gene TRBV19 combines with J gene TRBJ2-7, with 7 bases matching TRBD2. Unmatched junction bases numbered 6, after V lost 3 bases and J lost 4 bases. CDR1 is LNHDA, CDR2 SQIVND, per germline (reference sequence). The CDR3 is 14 amino acids. CDR3 protein: CASSIRPSGYEQYF. The CDR3 nucleotides are TGTGCCAGTAGTATTCGGCCTAGCGGTTACGAGCAGTACTTC.

This clone was picked up a small number of times. This sequence joins TRBV11-2 and TRBJ2-7, with 9 bases that match TRBD1. Trimming cost V 4 bases and J 7 bases; bases outside gene matches: 8. CDR3 length: 14 amino acids. Germline lookup yields CDR1 SGHAT and CDR2 FQNNGV. The CDR3 bases are TGTGCCAGCAGCTGGGGGACAGGGCGTAGGGAGCAGTACTTC. Translated, it gives CASSWGTGRREQYF.

The chain joins TRBV7-9 to TRBJ2-1; 9 positions agree with TRBD1. Germline V gene sequence: CDR1 SEHNR, CDR2 FQNEAQ (reference sequence). This CDR3 comprises 14 residues. Trimming cost V 1 base and J 9 bases; bases outside gene matches: 4. The DNA of the CDR3 is TGTGCCAGCAGCTTAGGACAGGGGGAAGGTGAGCAGTTCTTC. It encodes CASSLGQGEGEQFF. The full variable domain, completed using reference TRBV7-9 and TRBJ2-1, is DTGVSQNPRHKITKRGQNVTFRCDPISEHNRLYWYRQTLGQGPEFLTYFQNEAQLEKSRLLSDRFSAERPKGSFSTLEIQRTEQGDSAMYLCASSLGQGEGEQFFGPGTRLTVL.

This rearrangement joins TRBV10-3 to TRBJ2-7; 9 bases are shared with TRBD1. Trimming at V came to 5 bases and at J to 6 bases, leaving 8 bases not matched to a gene. Germline loops: CDR1 ENHRY, CDR2 SYGVKD. The CDR3 totals 14 residues. The CDR3 sequence: CAISPGTGILEQYF. DNA for the CDR3: TGTGCCATCAGTCCCGGGACAGGGATTCTCGAGCAGTACTTC.

The rearrangement links TRBV2 to TRBJ1-1; the D gene is possibly TRBD1 (5 bases). Germline values: CDR1 SNHLY, CDR2 FYNNEI. The ends were cut back, 8 bases at V and 4 bases at J, with 14 bases in the middle. The CDR3 is 13 residues long. The CDR3 here is CASCLREGTEAFF. The CDR3 DNA reads TGTGCCAGCTGTCTCAGGGAGGGCACTGAAGCTTTCTTT. Based on the CDR3 plus reference TRBV2 and TRBJ1-1, the full variable domain is EPEVTQTPSHQVTQMGQEVILRCVPISNHLYFYWYRQILGQKVEFLVSFYNNEISEKSEIFDDQFSVERPDGSNFTLKIRSTKLEDSAMYFCASCLREGTEAFFGQGTRLTVV.

V is TRBV2 and J is TRBJ2-7, with TRBD1 matching 8 bases. CDR3 length: 13 residues. Germline-derived CDR1 and CDR2 are SNHLY and FYNNEI. Losses at the gene ends were 5 bases for V and 6 bases for J; bases not matched to a gene: 6. CDR3 sequence (DNA): TGTGCCAGCAGTCCGGACAGGGCAAGCGAGCAGTACTTC. This codes for CASSPDRASEQYF.

The gene calls are TRBV28 and TRBJ1-6; D not certain. Trimming left V 6 bases short and J 6 bases short, with 12 bases between. There are 14 residues in the CDR3. Germline CDR1 is MDHEN and CDR2 is SYDVKM. In nucleotides, the CDR3 is TGTGCCAGCAGAACCGGGGATATTAATTCACCCCTCCACTTT. Residues: CASRTGDINSPLHF.

The rearrangement joins TRBV6-5 to TRBJ2-3, with D maybe TRBD2 (6 bases). There are 15 residues in the CDR3. Germline values: CDR1 MNHEY, CDR2 SVGAGI. Trimming removed 10 bases from V and 1 base from J, with 18 bases in between. DNA for the CDR3: TGTGCCACAACCCTACTAGCTCCTGGCACAGATACGCAGTATTTT. It is translated as CATTLLAPGTDTQYF.

The chain is built from TRBV25-1 and TRBJ1-2, with 11 positions matching TRBD1. Unmatched junction bases numbered 1, after V lost 4 bases and J lost 6 bases. CDR3 length equals 13 residues. Germline CDR1 is MGHDK and CDR2 is SYGVNS. The CDR3 sequence is CASSADRGHGYTF. CDR3 bases: TGTGCCAGCAGTGCGGACAGGGGGCATGGCTACACCTTC.

This clone has just one count. The chain uses TRBV4-1 and TRBJ2-7; the match to TRBD2 covers 9 bases. V shed 1 base, J shed 4 bases, and the junction held 2 bases outside the gene matches. This CDR3 is built from 14 residues. Germline assignment: CDR1 MGHRA and CDR2 YSYEKL. The CDR3 sequence is CASSQVAGGYEQYF. The CDR3 nucleotides are TGCGCCAGCAGCCAAGTTGCGGGGGGGTACGAGCAGTACTTC.

The rearrangement joins TRBV28 to TRBJ2-6, with D maybe TRBD1 (5 bases). The germline V gene encodes CDR1 MDHEN and CDR2 SYDVKM. The CDR3 is 18 residues long. The germline V and J ends were trimmed by 3 bases and 2 bases, with 17 bases remaining between them. Here the CDR3 DNA reads TGTGCCAGCAGTTTTAGTCTCGGAAGGGGCACTGGGGCCAACGTCCTGACTTTC. Its protein product is CASSFSLGRGTGANVLTF. Looking up the rest from reference TRBV28 and TRBJ2-6 gives the full variable domain: DVKVTQSSRYLVKRTGEKVFLECVQDMDHENMFWYRQDPGLGLRLIYFSYDVKMKEKGDIPEGYSVSREKKERFSLILESASTNQTSMYLCASSFSLGRGTGANVLTFGAGSRLTVL.

This chain connects TRBV6-6 to TRBJ2-2, with D hard to call. V was clipped by 0 bases and J by 5 bases, with 7 bases between them. This CDR3 comprises 14 residues. The V gene's germline CDR1 is MNHNY and CDR2 SVGAGI (reference sequence). The CDR3 reads CASSYSGKTGELFF. The CDR3 DNA follows: TGTGCCAGCAGTTACTCGGGCAAGACCGGGGAGCTGTTTTTT.

Comment on this clone: The same CDR3 arises from other DNA sequences in this sample as well. V and J are TRBV28 and TRBJ2-7; the D gene is possibly TRBD1 (6 bases). CDR3 length equals 14 residues. Germline V gene lookup returns CDR1 MDHEN and CDR2 SYDVKM. Trimming removed 6 bases from V and 2 bases from J, with 14 bases in between. This CDR3 is CASSSGTPTYEQYF. Written as DNA, the CDR3 is TGTGCCAGCAGCTCCGGGACACCTACCTACGAGCAGTACTTC.